The 10 T cell receptor beta chains listed next were all sequenced from one sample in a study of OX40 agonist ivuxolimab in advanced cancers. Produced via immunoSEQ multiplex PCR; TCRdb's table is partial and in-frame only. The sample yields 50,000 to 65,000 clones, around 90% seen once. Source: CD4+ or CD8+ T cells sorted from blood, taken in a trial of the OX40 agonist ivuxolimab. The receptors shown here come from an adult with an advanced solid tumor such as melanoma, head and neck, liver or kidney cancer.

The chain is built from TRBV19 and TRBJ2-7, with 9 bases lining up with TRBD1. V was pared by 8 bases and J by 6 bases, with 5 bases of the junction left unmatched. The V gene's germline CDR1 is LNHDA and CDR2 SQIVND (reference sequence). CDR3 length: 12 residues. The CDR3 nucleotides are TGTGCCAGTTCCGGGACAGGGTTCGAGCAGTACTTC. Translation gives CASSGTGFEQYF.

J is TRBJ2-2 and V is TRBV5-1; unclear D gene. V dropped 6 bases and J dropped 1 base, with 10 bases sitting between them. Germline V lookup: CDR1 SGHRS, CDR2 YFSETQ. The CDR3 extends over 14 amino acids. The DNA of the CDR3 is TGCGCCAGCACGGCGGTTAAGAACACCGGGGAGCTGTTTTTT. Translation: CASTAVKNTGELFF. The full variable domain, in which reference TRBV5-1 and TRBJ2-2 provide the parts outside the CDR3, is KAGVTQTPRYLIKTRGQQVTLSCSPISGHRSVSWYQQTPGQGLQFLFEYFSETQRNKGNFPGRFSGRQFSNSRSEMNVSTLELGDSALYLCASTAVKNTGELFFGEGSRLTVL.

The V gene is TRBV4-1, the J gene TRBJ2-3; D perhaps matches TRBD2 (5 bases). The CDR3 length is 16 residues. Deletions cut 1 base from V and 1 base from J, with 12 bases between. Looked up from germline, CDR1 is MGHRA and CDR2 is YSYEKL. The DNA of the CDR3 is TGCGCCAGCAGCCAAGTGGCGGGTAGCGGCACAGATACGCAGTATTTT. It yields the protein CASSQVAGSGTDTQYF.

V gene TRBV15 combines with J gene TRBJ2-3; TRBD1 aligns across 8 bases. The CDR3 has 15 residues. J gave up 3 bases and V 4 bases, and 6 bases lay outside the gene matches. Per germline, CDR1 LNHNV and CDR2 YYDKDF (reference sequence). In nucleotides, the CDR3 is TGTGCCACCAGCACCAGGGGGCGGACGACAGATACGCAGTATTTT. Residues: CATSTRGRTTDTQYF.

The V call is TRBV28, the J call TRBJ2-1, with 9 bases matching TRBD2. Germline loops: CDR1 MDHEN, CDR2 SYDVKM. The CDR3 covers 16 residues. V lost 2 bases to trimming and J lost 8 bases; unmatched junction nucleotides: 10. CDR3 sequence reads: CASSLSLAGKTDEQFF. For the CDR3, the DNA is TGTGCCAGCAGTTTAAGCCTAGCGGGAAAAACGGATGAGCAGTTCTTC.

V usage is TRBV27 and J usage is TRBJ2-1; D not resolved. Germline V CDR1 and CDR2: MNHEY, SMNVEV (reference sequence). This CDR3 region has 14 residues. Trimming took 3 bases from V and 8 from J, leaving 14 bases between them. The CDR3 reads CASSFFLSVDEQFF. CDR3 DNA sequence: TGTGCCAGCAGTTTTTTTCTTTCGGTTGATGAGCAGTTCTTC.

The CDR3 protein is CASSLGDLDNEQFF. In nucleotides, the CDR3 is TGTGCCAGTAGTTTAGGAGACCTTGACAATGAGCAGTTCTTC. The genes are TRBV19 and TRBJ2-1, with no clear D. Germline loops: CDR1 LNHDA, CDR2 SQIVND (reference sequence). CDR3 length: 14 residues. V was pared by 5 bases and J by 5 bases, with 13 bases between.

V and J are TRBV11-3 and TRBJ2-5; D gene unclear. This CDR3 has 12 residues. The V end lost 4 bases, the J end lost 4 bases, and 7 bases lay between the germline ends. Per the germline V gene, CDR1 is SGHNT and CDR2 is YENEEA. The CDR3 loop is CASSSGLETQYF. In nucleotides, the CDR3 is TGTGCCAGCAGCTCAGGCTTAGAGACCCAGTACTTC. The whole variable domain, filled in from reference TRBV11-3 and TRBJ2-5, reads EAGVVQSPRYKIIEKKQPVAFWCNPISGHNTLYWYLQNLGQGPELLIRYENEEAVDDSQLPKDRFSAERLKGVDSTLKIQPAELGDSAVYLCASSSGLETQYFGPGTRLLVL.

The genes are TRBV27 and TRBJ2-3, with a weak D call TRBD2 (6 bases). This CDR3 contains 16 residues. V gave up 5 bases and J gave up 1 base, with 16 bases separating them. Germline V gene lookup returns CDR1 MNHEY and CDR2 SMNVEV (reference sequence). The CDR3 DNA reads as TGTGCCAGCAGTCAATCGCCGGAGCGGGGCACAGATACGCAGTATTTT. Translation gives CASSQSPERGTDTQYF.

The chain combines TRBV11-2 with TRBJ1-1; D gene ambiguous. Between the trimmed V and J ends, which lost 5 bases and 2 bases, there was a span of 9 bases. Germline assignment: CDR1 SGHAT and CDR2 FQNNGV. The CDR3 sequence is 13 residues long. For the CDR3, the DNA is TGTGCCAGCAGCACGACACCTAACACTGAAGCTTTCTTT. It specifies CASSTTPNTEAFF.